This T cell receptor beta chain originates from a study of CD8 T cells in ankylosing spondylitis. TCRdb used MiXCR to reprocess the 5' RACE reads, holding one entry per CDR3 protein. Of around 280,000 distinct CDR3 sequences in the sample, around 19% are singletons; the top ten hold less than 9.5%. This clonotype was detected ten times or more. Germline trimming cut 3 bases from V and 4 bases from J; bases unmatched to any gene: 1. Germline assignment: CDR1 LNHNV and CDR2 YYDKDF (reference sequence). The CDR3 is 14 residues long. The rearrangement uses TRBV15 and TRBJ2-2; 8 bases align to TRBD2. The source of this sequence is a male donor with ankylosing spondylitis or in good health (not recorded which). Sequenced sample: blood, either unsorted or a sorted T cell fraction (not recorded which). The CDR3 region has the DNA TGTGCCACCAGCAGCGGGAGGGGCACCGGGGAGCTGTTTTTT. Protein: CATSSGRGTGELFF.